The 20 T cell receptor beta chains below were found in one sample sequenced in a study of OX40 agonist ivuxolimab in advanced cancers. The assay was immunoSEQ multiplex PCR, and TCRdb's table has in-frame clones only and misses some. The table includes under 90,000 clones, more than 70% detected once. Specimen: CD4+ or CD8+ T cells sorted from blood, collected in a trial of the OX40 agonist ivuxolimab. All receptors come from an adult with an advanced solid tumor such as melanoma, head and neck, liver or kidney cancer.

V usage is TRBV7-2 and J usage is TRBJ1-2; D may be TRBD1 (6 bases). The CDR3 runs 18 residues. Germline V gene sequence: CDR1 SGHTA, CDR2 FQGNSA. Trimming cost V 5 bases and J 4 bases, with 26 bases left between them. The CDR3 loop reads CASSRESLLQGSRYGYTF. The CDR3, as DNA: TGTGCCAGCAGCAGAGAGAGTTTGTTGCAGGGGTCCCGCTATGGCTACACCTTC. Based on the CDR3 plus reference TRBV7-2 and TRBJ1-2, the full variable domain is GAGVSQSPSNKVTEKGKDVELRCDPISGHTALYWYRQSLGQGLEFLIYFQGNSAPDKSGLPSDRFSAERTGGSVSTLTIQRTQQEDSAVYLCASSRESLLQGSRYGYTFGSGTRLTVV.

The chain carries TRBV4-1 and TRBJ2-5, with a weak D call TRBD2 (7 bases). The CDR3 has 17 residues. The V gene's germline CDR1 is MGHRA and CDR2 YSYEKL. Between the trimmed V and J ends, which lost 0 bases and 2 bases, there was a span of 16 bases. CDR3 protein: CASSQDGAGALQETQYF. The CDR3 bases are TGCGCCAGCAGCCAAGATGGGGCGGGGGCCCTACAAGAGACCCAGTACTTC.

The CDR3 coding sequence is TGTGCCAGCAGCCTCCTTCATGGGACTACTAATGAGCAGTTCTTC. This translates into CASSLLHGTTNEQFF. This rearrangement joins TRBV25-1 to TRBJ2-1; 7 nucleotides line up with TRBD2. The germline V gene has CDR1 MGHDK and CDR2 SYGVNS. The junction had 12 bases not matched to a gene; V was cut back by 6 bases and J by 7 bases. CDR3 length equals 15 residues.

This chain joins TRBV7-2 and TRBJ2-7; D gene uncertain. The CDR3 sequence is 16 residues long. The germline gives CDR1 SGHTA, CDR2 FQGNSA. V lost 4 bases and J 4 bases, leaving 20 bases between the germline ends. Here the CDR3 reads CASSSQSGMGLYEQYF. CDR3 sequence (DNA): TGTGCCAGCAGCTCCCAGTCAGGCATGGGGTTGTACGAGCAGTACTTC.

DNA of the CDR3: TGTGCCAGCAGCTCCAGGGGGGGACAGGGAAGTTCACCCCTCCACTTT. Protein: CASSSRGGQGSSPLHF. The chain uses TRBV7-8 and TRBJ1-6, with 9 bases fitting TRBD1. Losses at the gene ends were 4 bases for V and 9 bases for J; bases not matched to a gene: 10. This CDR3 contains 16 residues. Germline CDR1 is SGHVS and CDR2 is FQNEAQ.

The chain recombines TRBV9 with TRBJ2-1; maybe TRBD2 (6 bases). The germline gives CDR1 SGDLS, CDR2 YYNGEE. The CDR3 is 12 residues long. Trimming left V 3 bases short and J 12 bases short, with 13 bases between. For the CDR3, the DNA is TGTGCCAGCAGCGGCGGGACTCTCGTGCAGTTCTTC. The encoded protein is CASSGGTLVQFF.

This chain uses TRBV5-4 with TRBJ1-4, with D hard to call. The CDR3 contains 13 residues. Deletions cut 4 bases from V and 5 bases from J, with 9 bases between. Looked up from germline, CDR1 is SGHNT and CDR2 is YYREEE (reference sequence). The CDR3 region has the DNA TGTGCCAGCAGCCAGGACGGGAATGAAAAACTGTTTTTT. Its protein product is CASSQDGNEKLFF.

This chain joins TRBV5-6 and TRBJ2-1, with a weak D call TRBD1 (7 bases). The CDR3 totals 14 residues. V was clipped by 4 bases and J by 6 bases, with 14 bases between them. CDR1 is SGHDT and CDR2 is YYEEEE in the germline V gene. The CDR3 here is CASSPTQGGNEQFF. CDR3 nucleotide sequence: TGTGCCAGCAGCCCCACCCAGGGGGGCAATGAGCAGTTCTTC.

This sequence joins TRBV6-4 and TRBJ2-1, with a tentative D call TRBD2 (6 bases). Trimming shortened V by 0 bases and J by 15 bases, and 12 bases separated the two germline ends. This CDR3 comprises 12 residues. CDR1 and CDR2 from the germline V gene are MRHNA and SNTAGT. CDR3 sequence reads: CASSDSPGLMFF. CDR3 nucleotide sequence: TGTGCCAGCAGTGACTCCCCCGGACTAATGTTCTTC.

The chain carries TRBV9 and TRBJ2-2, with D tentatively TRBD1 (6 bases). The CDR3 is 16 residues long. Between the trimmed V and J ends, which lost 4 bases and 0 bases, there was a span of 13 bases. CDR1 is SGDLS and CDR2 is YYNGEE in the germline V gene. The CDR3 loop reads CASSPTNRANTGELFF. CDR3 nucleotides: TGTGCCAGCAGCCCCACCAACAGGGCGAACACCGGGGAGCTGTTTTTT. Looking up the rest from reference TRBV9 and TRBJ2-2 gives the full variable domain: DSGVTQTPKHLITATGQRVTLRCSPRSGDLSVYWYQQSLDQGLQFLIQYYNGEERAKGNILERFSAQQFPDLHSELNLSSLELGDSALYFCASSPTNRANTGELFFGEGSRLTVL.

J is TRBJ2-5 and V is TRBV19; D may be TRBD1 (6 bases). The CDR3 contains 16 residues. The ends were cut back, 5 bases at V and 4 bases at J, with 20 bases in the middle. In germline, CDR1 is LNHDA, CDR2 SQIVND (reference sequence). The CDR3 loop reads CASSARTALIGETQYF. The CDR3, as DNA: TGTGCCAGTAGTGCCCGGACAGCACTTATCGGAGAGACCCAGTACTTC.

The table lists this clone with a count of one. The gene calls are TRBV25-1 and TRBJ2-1; 9 nucleotides align to TRBD2. V trimming: 0 bases; J trimming: 7 bases; junction bases outside the gene matches: 4. The CDR3 has 15 residues. Germline loops: CDR1 MGHDK, CDR2 SYGVNS. CDR3: CASSEYRGRANEQFF. CDR3 in DNA: TGTGCCAGCAGTGAATATCGCGGGAGGGCGAATGAGCAGTTCTTC.

The V and J genes are TRBV12-5 and TRBJ2-3; 11 positions agree with TRBD1. There are 17 residues in the CDR3. With 0 bases clipped from V and 4 bases from J, the junction kept 6 bases outside the gene matches. Germline V lookup: CDR1 LGHNT, CDR2 FRNRAP. The CDR3 sequence is CASGLVRTGGPADTQYF. The CDR3 DNA follows: TGTGCTAGTGGTTTGGTACGGACAGGGGGCCCGGCAGATACGCAGTATTTT.

The genes are TRBV19 and TRBJ1-4, with 9 bases matching TRBD1. The V and J ends lost 10 bases and 7 bases, in that order; junction bases with no gene match: 7. This CDR3 has 13 residues. CDR1 is LNHDA, CDR2 SQIVND, per germline (reference sequence). CDR3 sequence: CATPGQGIEKLFF. In nucleotides, the CDR3 is TGTGCCACCCCGGGACAGGGCATTGAAAAACTGTTTTTT. Based on the CDR3 plus reference TRBV19 and TRBJ1-4, the full variable domain is DGGITQSPKYLFRKEGQNVTLSCEQNLNHDAMYWYRQDPGQGLRLIYYSQIVNDFQKGDIAEGYSVSREKKESFPLTVTSAQKNPTAFYLCATPGQGIEKLFFGSGTQLSVL.

This sequence joins TRBV11-2 and TRBJ1-1; D gene ambiguous. Germline V gene sequence: CDR1 SGHAT, CDR2 FQNNGV. The CDR3 covers 15 residues. Trimming took 1 base from V and 2 from J, leaving 11 bases between them. The CDR3 sequence is CASSLAGGGNTEAFF. The CDR3 nucleotides are TGTGCCAGCAGCTTAGCCGGCGGAGGAAACACTGAAGCTTTCTTT.

The V gene is TRBV5-1, the J gene TRBJ2-3; the match to TRBD2 covers 11 bases. V shed 5 bases and J 2 bases; nucleotides not matched to a gene: 7. Germline V gene sequence: CDR1 SGHRS, CDR2 YFSETQ. The CDR3 totals 16 residues. CDR3: CASSHSGRANTDTQYF. Here the CDR3 DNA reads TGCGCCAGCAGTCATAGCGGGAGGGCTAACACAGATACGCAGTATTTT.

This clone showed up just a few times. The chain couples TRBV2 to TRBJ2-1; D ambiguous. The CDR3 extends over 12 amino acids. Trimming left V 3 bases short and J 10 bases short, with 10 bases between. Germline CDR1 is SNHLY and CDR2 is FYNNEI. CDR3 amino acids: CASSDLAIEQFF. The CDR3 DNA reads TGTGCCAGCAGTGACTTGGCGATAGAGCAGTTCTTC.

The V and J genes are TRBV19 and TRBJ2-1; the D gene is possibly TRBD2 (5 bases). The CDR3 has 15 amino acids. CDR1 and CDR2 from the germline V gene are LNHDA and SQIVND (reference sequence). The V gene lost 8 bases and the J gene lost 8 bases, with 22 bases spanning the gap. Here the CDR3 DNA reads TGTGCCAGTGGCCCTGCCTCAGCGTCCGGGGATGAGCAGTTCTTC. Translating gives CASGPASASGDEQFF.

V usage is TRBV19 and J usage is TRBJ1-4; the D is unclear. Germline V gives CDR1 LNHDA, CDR2 SQIVND (reference sequence). CDR3 length equals 14 residues. Trimming took 2 bases from V and 0 from J, leaving 4 bases between them. The CDR3 protein is CASSITATNEKLFF. The CDR3 nucleotides read TGTGCCAGTAGTATAACTGCAACTAATGAAAAACTGTTTTTT.

V is TRBV5-1 and J is TRBJ2-7; D is possibly TRBD2 (6 bases). Germline-derived CDR1 and CDR2 are SGHRS and YFSETQ. The V gene lost 4 bases and the J gene lost 2 bases, with 13 bases spanning the gap. There are 14 residues in the CDR3. The CDR3 region has the DNA TGCGCCAGCAGCCTGTCGGGGGTTACCTACGAGCAGTACTTC. Protein: CASSLSGVTYEQYF.